This TCR beta chain was identified in a study of identical twins. From the 5' RACE reads, TCRdb called clonotypes with MiXCR, one entry per CDR3 protein. The sample records approximately 490,000 distinct CDR3 sequences, about 22% being singletons. This clonotype has only a few counts. The V segment lost 2 bases and the J segment 7 bases; nucleotides outside the gene matches: 9. The germline V gene has CDR1 SGHTA and CDR2 FQGTGA. CDR3 length equals 17 residues. Separately, the same data were catalogued under a study of yellow fever vaccine responses in identical twins. That work contributes: Reports say the vaccine T cell response in twins looked partly convergent and partly personalized.

V usage is TRBV7-3 and J usage is TRBJ2-1; 12 bases match TRBD2. The specimen sequenced was CD4+ T cells sorted from blood. The clonotype originates from a woman aged 18-35 years in good health. CDR3 amino acids: CASSLEVTSGSLNEQFF. The CDR3 bases are TGTGCCAGCAGCTTAGAGGTGACTAGCGGGAGTCTTAATGAGCAGTTCTTC.